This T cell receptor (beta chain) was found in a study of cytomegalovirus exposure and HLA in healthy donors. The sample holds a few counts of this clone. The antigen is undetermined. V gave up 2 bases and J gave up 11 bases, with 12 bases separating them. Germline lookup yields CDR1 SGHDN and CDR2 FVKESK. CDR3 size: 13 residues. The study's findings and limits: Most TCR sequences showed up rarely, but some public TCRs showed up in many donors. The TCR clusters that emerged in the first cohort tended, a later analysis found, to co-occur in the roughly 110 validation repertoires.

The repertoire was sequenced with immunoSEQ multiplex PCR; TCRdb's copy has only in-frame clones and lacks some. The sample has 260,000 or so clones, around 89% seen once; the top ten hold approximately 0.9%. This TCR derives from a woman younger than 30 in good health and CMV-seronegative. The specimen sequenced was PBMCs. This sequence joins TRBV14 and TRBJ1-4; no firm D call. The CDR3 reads CASSQIAASKLFF. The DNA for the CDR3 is TGTGCCAGCAGCCAAATCGCCGCTAGCAAACTGTTTTTT. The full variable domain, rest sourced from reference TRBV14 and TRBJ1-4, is EAGVTQFPSHSVIEKGQTVTLRCDPISGHDNLYWYRRVMGKEIKFLLHFVKESKQDESGMPNNRFLAERTGGTYSTLKVQPAELEDSGVYFCASSQIAASKLFFGSGTQLSVL.